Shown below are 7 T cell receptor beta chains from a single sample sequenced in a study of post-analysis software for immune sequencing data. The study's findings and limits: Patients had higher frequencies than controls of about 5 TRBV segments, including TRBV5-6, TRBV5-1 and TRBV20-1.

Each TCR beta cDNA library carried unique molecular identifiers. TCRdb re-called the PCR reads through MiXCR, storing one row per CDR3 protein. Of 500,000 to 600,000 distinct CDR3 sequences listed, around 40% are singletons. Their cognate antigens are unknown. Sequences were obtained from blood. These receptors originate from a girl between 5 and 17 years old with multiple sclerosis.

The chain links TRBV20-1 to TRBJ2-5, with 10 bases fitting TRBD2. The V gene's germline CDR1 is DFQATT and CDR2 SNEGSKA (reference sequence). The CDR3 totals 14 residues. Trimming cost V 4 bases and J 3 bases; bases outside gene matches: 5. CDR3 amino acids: CSATPLAGEETQYF. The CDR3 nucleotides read TGCAGTGCTACTCCCCTAGCGGGGGAAGAGACCCAGTACTTC.

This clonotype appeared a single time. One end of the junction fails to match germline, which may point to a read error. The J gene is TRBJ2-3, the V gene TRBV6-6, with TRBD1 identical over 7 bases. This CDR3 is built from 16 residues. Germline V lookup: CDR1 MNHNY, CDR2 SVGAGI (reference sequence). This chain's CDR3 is CASSYGRGTGTDTQYF. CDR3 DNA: TGTGCCAGTAGTTACGGCAGAGGGACAGGCACAGATACGCAGTATTTT.

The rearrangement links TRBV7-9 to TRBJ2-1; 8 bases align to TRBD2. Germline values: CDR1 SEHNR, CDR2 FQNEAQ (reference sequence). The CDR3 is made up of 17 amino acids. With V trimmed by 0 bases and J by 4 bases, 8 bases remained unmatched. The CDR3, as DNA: TGTGCCAGCAGCTTAGCCCGGGGGGGGACTTCTTACAATGAGCAGTTCTTC. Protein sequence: CASSLARGGTSYNEQFF.

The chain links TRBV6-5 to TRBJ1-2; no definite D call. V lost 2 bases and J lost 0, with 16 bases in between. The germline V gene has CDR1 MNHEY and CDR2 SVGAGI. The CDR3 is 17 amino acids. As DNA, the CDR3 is TGTGCCAGCAGTTACAATAGCGGGGTCGAAGCTAACTATGGCTACACCTTC. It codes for CASSYNSGVEANYGYTF.

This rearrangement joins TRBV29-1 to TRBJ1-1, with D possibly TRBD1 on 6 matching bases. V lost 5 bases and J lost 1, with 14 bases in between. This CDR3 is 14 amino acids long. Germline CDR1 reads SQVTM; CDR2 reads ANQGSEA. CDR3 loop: CSVRINRENTEAFF. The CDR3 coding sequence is TGCAGCGTTCGAATAAACAGGGAGAACACTGAAGCTTTCTTT.

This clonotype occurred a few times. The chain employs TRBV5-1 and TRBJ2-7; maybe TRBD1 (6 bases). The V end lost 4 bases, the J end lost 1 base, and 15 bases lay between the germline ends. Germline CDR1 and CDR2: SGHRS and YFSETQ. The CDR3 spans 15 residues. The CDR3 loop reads CASSGLGQPSYEQYF. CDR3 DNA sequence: TGCGCCAGCAGCGGTTTGGGACAACCGTCCTACGAGCAGTACTTC.

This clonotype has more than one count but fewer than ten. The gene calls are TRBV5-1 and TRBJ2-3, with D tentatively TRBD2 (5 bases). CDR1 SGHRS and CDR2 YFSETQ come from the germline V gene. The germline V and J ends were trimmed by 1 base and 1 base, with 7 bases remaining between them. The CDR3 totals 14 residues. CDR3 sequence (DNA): TGCGCCAGCAGCTTGATGGAGGGCACAGATACGCAGTATTTT. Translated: CASSLMEGTDTQYF.